This TCR beta chain was sequenced during a study of blood T cell repertoires in COVID-19. Overall study context: Some COVID-19 samples were acute and others convalescent; all came from the United States, Italy and Spain.

The method was immunoSEQ multiplex PCR; TCRdb's version includes in-frame clones alone and lacks a portion of them. The data contain around 480,000 clones, approximately 88% of them singletons. Source material: peripheral blood. The receptor comes from a woman in her 50s with COVID-19, enrolled during active disease.

The CDR3 nucleotides are TGTGCCACCAGCATTACAATCGGACAGATCAATCAGCCCCAGCATTTT. Protein sequence: CATSITIGQINQPQHF. This chain uses TRBV15 with TRBJ1-5; D perhaps matches TRBD1 (6 bases). V gave up 4 bases and J gave up 3 bases, with 16 bases separating them. Per the germline V gene, CDR1 is LNHNV and CDR2 is YYDKDF (reference sequence). The CDR3 sequence is 16 residues long. The whole variable domain, remainder taken from reference TRBV15 and TRBJ1-5, is DAMVIQNPRYQVTQFGKPVTLSCSQTLNHNVMYWYQQKSSQAPKLLFHYYDKDFNNEADTPDNFQSRRPNTSFCFLDIRSPGLGDTAMYLCATSITIGQINQPQHFGDGTRLSIL.